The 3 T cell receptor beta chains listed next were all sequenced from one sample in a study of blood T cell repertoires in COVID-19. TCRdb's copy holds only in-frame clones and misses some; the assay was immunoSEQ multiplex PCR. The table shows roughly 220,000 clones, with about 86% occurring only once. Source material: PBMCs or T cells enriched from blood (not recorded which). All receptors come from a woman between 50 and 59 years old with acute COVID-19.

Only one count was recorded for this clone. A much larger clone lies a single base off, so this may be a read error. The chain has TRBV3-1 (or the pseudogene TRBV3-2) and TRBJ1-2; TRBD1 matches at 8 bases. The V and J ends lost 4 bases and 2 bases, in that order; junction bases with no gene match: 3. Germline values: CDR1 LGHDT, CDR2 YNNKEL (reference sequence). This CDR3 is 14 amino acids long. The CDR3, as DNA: TGTGCCAGCAGCCCTTGGACAGGGAACTATGGCTACACCTTC. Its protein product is CASSPWTGNYGYTF.

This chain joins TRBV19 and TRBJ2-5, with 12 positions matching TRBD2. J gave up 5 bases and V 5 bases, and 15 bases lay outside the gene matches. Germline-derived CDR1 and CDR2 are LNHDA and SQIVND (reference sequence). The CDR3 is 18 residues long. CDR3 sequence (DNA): TGTGCCAGTAGTCCCAAGACTAGCGGGAGAAGGAGGGGTGAGACCCAGTACTTC. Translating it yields CASSPKTSGRRRGETQYF.

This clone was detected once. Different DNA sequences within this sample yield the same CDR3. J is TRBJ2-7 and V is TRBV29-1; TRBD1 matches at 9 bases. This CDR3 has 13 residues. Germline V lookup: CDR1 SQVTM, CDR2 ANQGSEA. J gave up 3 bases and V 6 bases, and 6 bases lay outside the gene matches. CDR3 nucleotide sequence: TGCAGCGTCGCCGGGACAGGGCGCTACGAGCAGTACTTC. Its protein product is CSVAGTGRYEQYF.